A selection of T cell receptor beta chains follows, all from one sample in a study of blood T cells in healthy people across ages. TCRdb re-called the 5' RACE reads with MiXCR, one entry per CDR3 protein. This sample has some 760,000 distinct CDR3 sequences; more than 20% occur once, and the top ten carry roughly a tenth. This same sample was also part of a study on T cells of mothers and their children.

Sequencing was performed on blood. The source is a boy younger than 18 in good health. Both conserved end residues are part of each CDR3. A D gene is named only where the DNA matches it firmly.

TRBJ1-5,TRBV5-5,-,CASSLLGSNSNQPQHF
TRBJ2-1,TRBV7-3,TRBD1,CASRETGGHNEQFF
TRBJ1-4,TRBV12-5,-,CASGPGASNEKLFF
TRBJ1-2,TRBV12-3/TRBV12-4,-,CASRRAPQEGYTF
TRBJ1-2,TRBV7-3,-,CASSLNFGDGYTF
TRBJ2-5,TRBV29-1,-,CSVEDILAEVAAGETQYF
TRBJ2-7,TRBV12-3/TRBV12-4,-,CASRLNQGHEQYF
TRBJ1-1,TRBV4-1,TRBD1,CASSHGLQGEAFF
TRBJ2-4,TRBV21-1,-,CASRVRGLENIQYF
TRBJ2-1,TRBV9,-,CASNSLGTYNEQFF
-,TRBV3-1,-,CASSQDNRDHEQFF
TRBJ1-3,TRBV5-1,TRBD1,CASSTAGTDSGNTIYF
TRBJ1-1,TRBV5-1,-,CASTTGVEAFF
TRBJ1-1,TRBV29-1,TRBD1,CSGEQGVVNTEAFF
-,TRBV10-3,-,CAIRRGSNEQFF
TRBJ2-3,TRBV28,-,CASSRRGGQSTDTQYF
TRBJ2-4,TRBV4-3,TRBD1,CASSQIRDSKNIQYF
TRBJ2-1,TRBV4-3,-,CASSQGAQGGDEQFF
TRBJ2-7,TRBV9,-,CASSVVPGSSHEQYF
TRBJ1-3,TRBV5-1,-,CASAWTNSGNTIYF
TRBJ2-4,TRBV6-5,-,CASSYNSRIAKNIQYF
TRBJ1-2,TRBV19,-,CATVTPGVVINGYTF
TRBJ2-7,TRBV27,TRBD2,CASKPGLAGGGGEQYF
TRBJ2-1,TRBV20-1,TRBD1,CSASPGTGAFNEQFF
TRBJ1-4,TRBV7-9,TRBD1,CASSLRDRGRHEKLFF
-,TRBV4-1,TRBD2,CASSQGTSATYEQYF
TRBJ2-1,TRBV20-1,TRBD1,CSARLTFRTGWTLPLYNEQFF
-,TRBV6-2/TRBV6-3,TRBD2,CASSYEVAGHNEQFF
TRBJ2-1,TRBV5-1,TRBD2,CASSLWGSGGYNEQFF
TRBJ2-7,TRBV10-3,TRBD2,CAISPAGDHYEQYF
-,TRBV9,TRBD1,CASSAAGQGTYNEQFF
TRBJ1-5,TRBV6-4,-,CASSAEVGQPQHF
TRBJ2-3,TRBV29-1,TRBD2,CSVEASGSADTQYF
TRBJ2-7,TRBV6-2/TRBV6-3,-,CASTFEGDPINEQYF
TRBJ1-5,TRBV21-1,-,CASSHHGGVFQPQHF
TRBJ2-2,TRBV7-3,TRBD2,CASSLPTSENTGELFF
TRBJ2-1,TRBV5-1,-,CASSLEDGSYNEQFF
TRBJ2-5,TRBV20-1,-,CSARSGDGIGTQYF
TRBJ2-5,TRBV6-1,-,CASSLLALEGETQYF
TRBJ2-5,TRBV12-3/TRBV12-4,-,CASGGGGETQYF
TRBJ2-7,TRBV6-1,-,CASSSSGPGLSSKQYF
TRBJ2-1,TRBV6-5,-,CASSYSESYNEQFF
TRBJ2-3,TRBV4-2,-,CASSPFAESSTDTQYF
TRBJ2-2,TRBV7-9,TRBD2,CASSLVVRGSRSGELFF
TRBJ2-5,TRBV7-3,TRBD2,CASSLRAGGVQETQYF
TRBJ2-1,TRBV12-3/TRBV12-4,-,CASRATGDVQFF